This TCR beta chain was documented in a study of beta chain features in type 1 diabetes. This clone was seen only a few times. What it recognizes is unknown. Reverse transcribing all isolated RNA meant expressed TCRB transcripts were sequenced. TCRdb keeps only in-frame clones here, not all; method: immunoSEQ multiplex PCR. This sample has hundreds of thousands of clones, with over 11% found just once. Regarding the study as a whole: Type 1 diabetes patients had moderately but significantly shorter TCRB CDR3s in all four CD4+ subsets.

Trimming cost V 1 base and J 0 bases, with 11 bases left between them. Germline lookup yields CDR1 SGHNT and CDR2 YENEEA. This CDR3 spans 16 amino acids. This rearrangement joins TRBV11-3 to TRBJ2-3; a possible D gene is TRBD2 (5 bases). The receptor comes from a young man with type 1 diabetes. The sample taken for sequencing was naive CD4+ T cells from blood. The CDR3: CASSLGQAASTDTQYF. The DNA of the CDR3 is TGTGCCAGCAGCTTAGGGCAAGCGGCCAGCACAGATACGCAGTATTTT. Filled out from reference TRBV11-3 and TRBJ2-3, the complete variable domain reads EAGVVQSPRYKIIEKKQPVAFWCNPISGHNTLYWYLQNLGQGPELLIRYENEEAVDDSQLPKDRFSAERLKGVDSTLKIQPAELGDSAVYLCASSLGQAASTDTQYFGPGTRLTVL.